These 32 T cell receptor beta chains were all obtained from the same sample, sequenced in a study of blood T cells in healthy people across ages. The second PCR ran roughly 7 to 12 cycles with a sample-barcoded 5' primer and J-beta primers. TCRdb processed the 5' RACE reads anew with MiXCR; each CDR3 protein has one entry. This sample carries approximately 820,000 distinct CDR3 sequences, under 55% of them seen once, and the ten largest clones take roughly 19%. The sample comprised blood. These receptors came from a man aged 55-75 years in good health.

V is TRBV20-1 and J is TRBJ2-2, with 9 positions matching TRBD2. This CDR3 has 15 residues. CDR1 DFQATT and CDR2 SNEGSKA come from the germline V gene (reference sequence). J lost 8 bases, V lost 5 bases, and 12 bases had no gene match. The CDR3 nucleotides read TGCAGTGCTCGCCCTAGCGGGGTACAATGGGGGGAGCTGTTTTTT. This translates into CSARPSGVQWGELFF.

This chain uses TRBV20-1 with TRBJ2-3, with a possible D match to TRBD2 (6 bases). Germline values: CDR1 DFQATT, CDR2 SNEGSKA (reference sequence). CDR3 length: 16 amino acids. The ends were cut back, 4 bases at V and 0 bases at J, with 17 bases in the middle. CDR3 protein: CSANPLRGHSTDTQYF. The CDR3 nucleotides are TGCAGTGCTAACCCGTTGCGGGGCCACAGCACAGATACGCAGTATTTT.

This clonotype showed up just a few times. V usage is TRBV2 and J usage is TRBJ2-7; TRBD1 is a possible D gene (6 bases). The V and J ends lost 5 bases and 2 bases respectively, with 16 bases between them. Germline loops: CDR1 SNHLY, CDR2 FYNNEI. This CDR3 spans 15 amino acids. In DNA form, the CDR3 reads TGTGCCAGCAGTTTCCAGGGGATGGTAACCTACGAGCAGTACTTC. This codes for CASSFQGMVTYEQYF.

The table lists this clonotype with a few counts. The genes are TRBV20-1 and TRBJ2-1, with 7 bases fitting TRBD2. This CDR3 is built from 13 residues. The germline gives CDR1 DFQATT, CDR2 SNEGSKA (reference sequence). V was clipped by 3 bases and J by 8 bases; unmatched bases: 7. The CDR3 spells CSASGGGKDEQFF. CDR3 DNA: TGCAGTGCTAGCGGCGGGGGTAAAGATGAGCAGTTCTTC.

The chain joins TRBV6-6 to TRBJ2-5; D gene ambiguous. Germline V gives CDR1 MNHNY, CDR2 SVGAGI (reference sequence). The V and J ends lost 8 bases and 3 bases respectively, with 7 bases between them. This CDR3 has 11 residues. CDR3 region: CASWQKETQYF. DNA for the CDR3: TGTGCCAGCTGGCAGAAAGAGACCCAGTACTTC.

The CDR3 is CATSDGPGTGNTDTQYF. The CDR3, as DNA: TGTGCCACCAGTGATGGACCCGGGACAGGTAACACAGATACGCAGTATTTT. This chain links TRBV24-1 with TRBJ2-3, with 8 bases identical to TRBD1. Germline loops: CDR1 KGHDR, CDR2 SFDVKD. With V trimmed by 3 bases and J by 2 bases, 9 bases remained unmatched. The CDR3 runs to 17 residues.

This clonotype was found a few times. The V and J genes are TRBV21-1 and TRBJ1-2. TRBV21-1 corresponds to a pseudogene. The CDR3 is 14 residues long. Written as DNA, the CDR3 is TGTGCCAGCAGCAAAGGACGGGGAAACTATGGCTACACCTTC. This translates into CASSKGRGNYGYTF.

Details on this clonotype: This may arise from a read error, as a much more abundant clone is one base away. The genes are TRBV28 and TRBJ2-1; 12 nucleotides line up with TRBD2. Trimming cost V 6 bases and J 9 bases; bases outside gene matches: 9. The CDR3 has 15 amino acids. CDR1 is MDHEN, CDR2 SYDVKM, per germline. In DNA, the CDR3 is TGTGCCAGCAGAGAACCGACTAGCGGGGGAGCTGAGCAGTTCTTC. Its translation is CASREPTSGGAEQFF.

The genes are TRBV9 and TRBJ2-5; D is unclear. The germline V gene has CDR1 SGDLS and CDR2 YYNGEE. V was shortened by 0 bases and J by 2 bases, with 11 bases between the two germline ends. The CDR3 sequence is 15 residues long. In nucleotides, the CDR3 is TGTGCCAGCAGCGTAGCTACGACTGGGCAAGAGACCCAGTACTTC. Protein: CASSVATTGQETQYF.

V gene TRBV7-9 combines with J gene TRBJ2-7; D gene ambiguous. The CDR3 covers 14 residues. In germline, CDR1 is SEHNR, CDR2 FQNEAQ (reference sequence). The V end lost 5 bases, the J end lost 1 base, and 12 bases lay between the germline ends. CDR3 residues: CASSVRHGSYEQYF. In nucleotides, the CDR3 is TGTGCCAGCAGCGTTAGACACGGTTCCTACGAGCAGTACTTC. Supplemented by reference TRBV7-9 and TRBJ2-7, the full variable domain reads DTGVSQNPRHKITKRGQNVTFRCDPISEHNRLYWYRQTLGQGPEFLTYFQNEAQLEKSRLLSDRFSAERPKGSFSTLEIQRTEQGDSAMYLCASSVRHGSYEQYFGPGTRLTVT.

With respect to this clonotype: A much larger clone sits a single nucleotide away, making a read error possible. V and J are TRBV12-3 or TRBV12-4 and TRBJ2-3; the D gene is possibly TRBD1 (5 bases). The CDR3 totals 12 residues. The CDR3 loop reads CASSLETDTRYF. The DNA of the CDR3 is TGTGCCAGCAGTTTAGAGACAGATACGCGGTATTTT.

The chain recombines TRBV20-1 with TRBJ2-7, with TRBD1 identical over 9 bases. The last part of the DNA fits TRBJ2-5 better; the J call may be wrong. There are 14 residues in the CDR3. CDR1 DFQATT and CDR2 SNEGSKA come from the germline V gene (reference sequence). The chain's CDR3 is CSARRGTGKETQYF. Here the CDR3 DNA reads TGCAGTGCTAGGAGGGGGACAGGGAAAGAGACCCAGTACTTC.

The chain uses TRBV7-7 and TRBJ2-3; TRBD1 matches 8 bases. The CDR3 runs to 15 residues. The V gene's germline CDR1 is SSHAT and CDR2 FNYEAQ (reference sequence). J gave up 4 bases and V 5 bases, and 8 bases lay outside the gene matches. The CDR3 coding sequence is TGTGCCAGCAGCCCCGACAGGGGCCGGGCAGATACGCAGTATTTT. This encodes CASSPDRGRADTQYF.

This clonotype has a handful of counts. The chain uses TRBV11-2 and TRBJ1-2; no definite D call. The ends were cut back, 5 bases at V and 0 bases at J, with 13 bases in the middle. CDR3 size: 15 residues. Per germline, CDR1 SGHAT and CDR2 FQNNGV. In DNA, the CDR3 is TGTGCCAGCAGCGGGCAATCAAAAGCTAACTATGGCTACACCTTC. Encoded protein: CASSGQSKANYGYTF.

The V gene is TRBV7-2, the J gene TRBJ1-4; D call uncertain. This CDR3 region has 15 residues. V lost 5 bases, J lost 0 bases, and 10 bases lay in between. Germline CDR1 is SGHTA and CDR2 is FQGNSA. The CDR3 is CASSPEGATNEKLFF. The CDR3, as DNA: TGTGCCAGCAGCCCCGAGGGAGCAACTAATGAAAAACTGTTTTTT.

The chain recombines TRBV20-1 with TRBJ2-1; 15 bases line up with TRBD2. This CDR3 spans 16 amino acids. V lost 4 bases, J lost 5 bases, and 6 bases stayed unmatched. Germline V gives CDR1 DFQATT, CDR2 SNEGSKA (reference sequence). CDR3 sequence (DNA): TGCAGTGCTACGGGACTAGCGGGAGGACTCGACAATGAGCAGTTCTTC. Translated: CSATGLAGGLDNEQFF.

This clonotype was found a few times. The J gene is TRBJ1-2, the V gene TRBV29-1, with TRBD1 as a possible D gene (5 bases). There are 13 residues in the CDR3. The V end lost 3 bases, the J end lost 7 bases, and 15 bases lay between the germline ends. The V gene's germline CDR1 is SQVTM and CDR2 ANQGSEA. The CDR3 region is CSVEGLQRGGYTF. CDR3 DNA sequence: TGCAGCGTTGAGGGACTGCAAAGGGGTGGCTACACCTTC.

This rearrangement joins TRBV6-2 or TRBV6-3 to TRBJ2-1, with 14 bases matching TRBD2. The CDR3 totals 16 residues. Germline V lookup: CDR1 MNHEY, CDR2 SVGEGT. Trimming at V came to 5 bases and at J to 6 bases, leaving 6 bases not matched to a gene. Written as DNA, the CDR3 is TGTGCCAGCAGTACGGCCGGGACTAGCGGGGGCAATGAGCAGTTCTTC. Protein product: CASSTAGTSGGNEQFF.

The chain uses TRBV3-1 and TRBJ2-3, with D uncertain. The V end was cut by 5 bases, the J end by 6 bases, with 9 bases between. The CDR3 covers 12 residues. Germline-derived CDR1 and CDR2 are LGHDT and YNNKEL (reference sequence). CDR3 residues: CASSKTGDTQYF. The CDR3, as DNA: TGTGCCAGCAGCAAAACCGGGGATACGCAGTATTTT.

Ten or more counts support this clonotype. The gene calls are TRBV12-3 or TRBV12-4 and TRBJ2-7; unclear D gene. V was trimmed by 3 bases and J by 1 base, leaving 10 bases between them. This CDR3 contains 14 residues. The CDR3 spells CASSLAGRSYEQYF. The CDR3 region has the DNA TGTGCCAGCAGTTTGGCAGGACGATCCTACGAGCAGTACTTC.

This chain joins TRBV20-1 and TRBJ2-3; 8 nucleotides agree with TRBD2. Germline CDR1 DFQATT, CDR2 SNEGSKA (reference sequence). Trimming at V came to 6 bases and at J to 4 bases, leaving 9 bases not matched to a gene. The CDR3 extends over 14 amino acids. CDR3: CSAVLSGVPDTQYF. The CDR3 coding sequence is TGCAGTGCCGTCCTTAGCGGGGTCCCAGATACGCAGTATTTT.

The rearrangement links TRBV13 to TRBJ2-3, with TRBD2 as a possible D gene (6 bases). The germline CDR1 and CDR2 sequences are PRHDT and FYEKMQ (reference sequence). Trimming pared 5 bases from V and 8 bases from J, leaving 20 bases between. The CDR3 covers 15 residues. For the CDR3, the DNA is TGTGCCAGCAGCAGCAAAACTAGCTCCGTTCGTACGCAGTATTTT. Its translation: CASSSKTSSVRTQYF.

This chain links TRBV7-9 with TRBJ2-7; perhaps TRBD1 as D (6 bases). This CDR3 is built from 16 residues. Germline V gene sequence: CDR1 SEHNR, CDR2 FQNEAQ (reference sequence). Trimming removed 4 bases from V and 3 bases from J, with 19 bases in between. CDR3 coding DNA: TGTGCCAGCAGCTCCGACGGGACACCACGTGTCTACGAGCAGTACTTC. This gives the protein CASSSDGTPRVYEQYF.

The chain links TRBV11-2 to TRBJ2-7; unclear D gene. The CDR3 has 13 residues. V lost 7 bases, J lost 0 bases, and 10 bases lay in between. Germline V gene sequence: CDR1 SGHAT, CDR2 FQNNGV. The CDR3 is CASTLGSSYEQYF. For the CDR3, the DNA is TGTGCCAGCACCCTAGGAAGCTCCTACGAGCAGTACTTC.

Only one count was recorded for this clonotype. Compared with germline, one end of the junction differs, possibly owing to a read error. The chain is built from TRBV6-5 and TRBJ2-1; D not resolved. The V gene's germline CDR1 is MNHEY and CDR2 SVGAGI. The CDR3 contains 14 residues. CDR3 region: CVSTHDPLYNEQFF. CDR3 coding DNA: TGTGTCAGCACCCATGATCCCCTCTACAATGAGCAGTTCTTC.

V usage is TRBV27 and J usage is TRBJ2-3, with TRBD2 as a possible D gene (5 bases). Germline V gene sequence: CDR1 MNHEY, CDR2 SMNVEV (reference sequence). The ends were cut back, 10 bases at V and 0 bases at J, with 11 bases in the middle. CDR3 length equals 13 residues. CDR3 sequence: CATTRGSTDTQYF. The DNA of the CDR3 is TGTGCCACCACCCGGGGTAGCACAGATACGCAGTATTTT.

The chain combines TRBV20-1 with TRBJ2-3; a weak D match, TRBD1 (6 bases). Trimming pared 4 bases from V and 1 base from J, leaving 18 bases between. CDR3 length: 16 amino acids. Germline CDR1 and CDR2: DFQATT and SNEGSKA (reference sequence). For the CDR3, the DNA is TGCAGTGCTACGCCCCCAGACAGGCCTGGCACAGATACGCAGTATTTT. Translation gives CSATPPDRPGTDTQYF.

The genes are TRBV11-3 and TRBJ2-5; D not certain. This CDR3 region has 15 residues. V lost 6 bases and J lost 5, with 19 bases in between. From germline, CDR1 is SGHNT and CDR2 YENEEA. This chain's CDR3 is CASRSRDVSAETQYF. The CDR3 nucleotides are TGTGCCAGCAGATCTCGTGATGTAAGTGCCGAGACCCAGTACTTC.

This clonotype was observed a single time. The chain is built from TRBV18 and TRBJ2-2, with D possibly matching TRBD1 (6 bases). Germline loops: CDR1 KGHSH, CDR2 LQKENI. The germline V and J ends were trimmed by 3 bases and 5 bases, with 19 bases remaining between them. The CDR3 sequence is 17 residues long. As DNA, the CDR3 is TGTGCCAGCTCACCCCCTATCCCAGGGGTGAAGACCGGGGAGCTGTTTTTT. Amino acids: CASSPPIPGVKTGELFF.

In its sample, this clonotype was seen a few times. This chain uses TRBV7-2 with TRBJ1-6; 11 bases are a match to TRBD1. Germline lookup yields CDR1 SGHTA and CDR2 FQGNSA. This CDR3 region has 16 residues. Trimming removed 5 bases from V and 9 bases from J; junction bases left unmatched: 9. DNA for the CDR3: TGTGCCAGCAGCACGGGACAGGGGGGTCTCAGTTCACCCCTCCACTTT. Its protein product is CASSTGQGGLSSPLHF.

The CDR3 loop is CASSPPDSRRQYF. Here the CDR3 DNA reads TGTGCCAGCAGTCCGCCGGACAGCAGAAGGCAGTACTTC. The chain is built from TRBV27 and TRBJ2-7, with TRBD1 as a possible D gene (6 bases). V lost 5 bases to trimming and J lost 9 bases, with 17 bases between them. The CDR3 has 13 residues. Germline-derived CDR1 and CDR2 are MNHEY and SMNVEV (reference sequence).

The chain uses TRBV20-1 and TRBJ2-7; 8 bases fit TRBD1. The J call may be mistaken, given a closer DNA end match to TRBJ2-5. Germline loops: CDR1 DFQATT, CDR2 SNEGSKA (reference sequence). This CDR3 has 13 amino acids. CDR3 loop: CSASLGQGETQYF. In DNA form, the CDR3 reads TGCAGTGCTAGTTTAGGACAGGGAGAGACCCAGTACTTC.